This T cell receptor (beta chain) was sequenced in a study of molecular identifiers for immune sequencing clone quantification. TCRdb re-called the PCR reads through MiXCR, storing one row per CDR3 protein. The data contain about 500,000 distinct CDR3 sequences, about 26% of them singletons. From germline, CDR1 is SGHTA and CDR2 FQGNSA. The CDR3 length is 15 residues. J was trimmed by 7 bases and V by 5 bases; bases with no gene match: 12. With respect to this clonotype: This may be a read error, as it is one base from a much larger clone.

The TCR was taken from a human donor in good health. Some libraries in this study had Jurkat cell RNA spiked in. The V and J genes are TRBV7-2 and TRBJ2-3, with TRBD2 matching 7 bases. Sequencing was carried out using naive CD8+ T cells from blood, with Jurkat cell RNA spiked in. Subset meaning: FACS-sorted CD8+CD4-CCR7+CD45RA+ naive T cells. The CDR3 sequence: CASSPERGNPYTQYF. CDR3 DNA: TGTGCCAGCAGCCCTGAGCGGGGTAACCCCTATACGCAGTATTTT.